The 24 T cell receptor beta chains listed next were all sequenced from one sample in a study of STAT5B mutations in CD4+ large granular lymphocyte leukemia. Profiled with immunoSEQ multiplex PCR; TCRdb holds only in-frame clones, not every one. Of about 36,000 clones in the sample, about 76% were seen once. Material for sequencing was CD4+ T cells from blood buffy coats. The receptor set was obtained from a human donor in good health.

This clone was found once. V gene TRBV7-9 combines with J gene TRBJ2-1, with a tentative D call TRBD2 (6 bases). Germline V gene data show CDR1 as SEHNR and CDR2 as FQNEAQ (reference sequence). This CDR3 comprises 13 residues. Trimming pared 6 bases from V and 15 bases from J, leaving 21 bases between. CDR3 amino acids: CASSKDQGLAPFF. Written as DNA, the CDR3 is TGTGCCAGCAGTAAAGACCAGGGACTCGCCCCGTTCTTC.

This rearrangement joins TRBV11-2 to TRBJ1-5; 7 nucleotides agree with TRBD1. V gave up 5 bases and J gave up 6 bases; unmatched junction bases: 7. The length of the CDR3 is 14 residues. Looked up from germline, CDR1 is SGHAT and CDR2 is FQNNGV. The CDR3 DNA sequence: TGTGCCAGCAGCCGTGACAGGGAGGGTCAGCCCCAGCATTTT. As protein: CASSRDREGQPQHF.

The rearrangement joins TRBV6-1 to TRBJ2-5; D is ambiguous. Trimming stripped 6 bases from V and 5 bases from J, with 10 bases between. The CDR3 is 12 residues long. Germline lookup yields CDR1 MNHNS and CDR2 SASEGT. CDR3 in amino acids: CASRRPLETQYF. The CDR3 bases are TGTGCCAGCAGGAGGCCCCTGGAGACCCAGTACTTC.

Only a few counts were recorded for this clone. The CDR3 nucleotides are TGCGCCAGCAGCCAAGGGGACAGGGGACCCGGGGAGCTGTTTTTT. This gives the protein CASSQGDRGPGELFF. The rearrangement joins TRBV4-1 to TRBJ2-2; 10 positions agree with TRBD1. This CDR3 comprises 15 residues. V was clipped by 1 base and J by 6 bases; unmatched bases: 2. Germline-derived CDR1 and CDR2 are MGHRA and YSYEKL.

J is TRBJ2-7 and V is TRBV14; D is unresolved. Germline V CDR1 and CDR2: SGHDN, FVKESK. The length of the CDR3 is 16 residues. V was clipped by 2 bases and J by 2 bases, with 16 bases between them. As DNA, the CDR3 is TGTGCCAGCAGCCAAAGGACCGTATTACCCCCCTACGAGCAGTACTTC. It translates to CASSQRTVLPPYEQYF.

This clone was recorded a few times. The V call is TRBV30, the J call TRBJ1-1, with D possibly matching TRBD1 (5 bases). Germline V CDR1 and CDR2: GTSNPN, SVGIG (reference sequence). The CDR3 spans 13 residues. Trimming shortened V by 3 bases and J by 5 bases, and 13 bases separated the two germline ends. CDR3 nucleotide sequence: TGTGCCTGGAGGGATACCCAGGGTACTGAAGCTTTCTTT. It is translated as CAWRDTQGTEAFF.

The rearrangement links TRBV4-1 to TRBJ2-6; D not certain. CDR1 MGHRA and CDR2 YSYEKL come from the germline V gene. Trimming shortened V by 1 base and J by 1 base, and 17 bases separated the two germline ends. The CDR3 covers 19 residues. The DNA of the CDR3 is TGCGCCAGCAGCCAAGGTTTTGCCAGCTGGGTATCTGGGGCCAACGTCCTGACTTTC. Translation gives CASSQGFASWVSGANVLTF.

This chain links TRBV12-5 with TRBJ1-5; possibly TRBD1 for D (6 bases). This CDR3 spans 20 amino acids. The V end lost 6 bases, the J end lost 5 bases, and 32 bases lay between the germline ends. Per germline, CDR1 LGHNT and CDR2 FRNRAP. CDR3 DNA: TGTGCTAGTGGACGGGGTACGATCGGGACATTTTCCCGGGGGGATCAGCCCCAGCATTTT. Translation: CASGRGTIGTFSRGDQPQHF.

The chain carries TRBV5-1 and TRBJ1-4, with 8 positions matching TRBD1. The junction had 4 bases not matched to a gene; V was cut back by 0 bases and J by 3 bases. The germline V gene encodes CDR1 SGHRS and CDR2 YFSETQ. The CDR3 totals 16 residues. CDR3 loop: CASSLEPTGANEKLFF. The DNA of the CDR3 is TGCGCCAGCAGCTTGGAACCGACAGGGGCTAATGAAAAACTGTTTTTT.

The CDR3 coding sequence is TGTGCCACCAGCAGAGGAGACACTAGCGGGGGGTGGGAGCAGTACTTC. Translation gives CATSRGDTSGGWEQYF. The chain is built from TRBV15 and TRBJ2-5, with 12 positions matching TRBD2. The CDR3 is 16 amino acids. Germline V gene sequence: CDR1 LNHNV, CDR2 YYDKDF (reference sequence). V lost 1 base to trimming and J lost 11 bases; unmatched junction nucleotides: 11.

This chain connects TRBV5-5 to TRBJ1-1; D may be TRBD1 (5 bases). CDR1 and CDR2 (germline): SGHKS, YYEKEE (reference sequence). The CDR3 is 15 residues long. The V end was cut by 0 bases, the J end by 2 bases, with 11 bases between. CDR3 nucleotides: TGTGCCAGCAGCTTGGTCGGGGCGGGTAACACTGAAGCTTTCTTT. Protein: CASSLVGAGNTEAFF. The complete variable domain, with remaining parts taken from reference TRBV5-5 and TRBJ1-1, reads DAGVTQSPTHLIKTRGQQVTLRCSPISGHKSVSWYQQVLGQGPQFIFQYYEKEERGRGNFPDRFSARQFPNYSSELNVNALLLGDSALYLCASSLVGAGNTEAFFGQGTRLTVV.

The J gene is TRBJ1-5, the V gene TRBV7-9, with D unclear. V was shortened by 5 bases and J by 2 bases, with 7 bases between the two germline ends. The CDR3 loop spans 13 amino acids. Germline CDR1 and CDR2: SEHNR and FQNEAQ (reference sequence). In DNA, the CDR3 is TGTGCCAGCAGCCCCCCGGGCAATCAGCCCCAGCATTTT. Encoded protein: CASSPPGNQPQHF. The full variable domain, in which reference TRBV7-9 and TRBJ1-5 provide the parts outside the CDR3, is DTGVSQNPRHKITKRGQNVTFRCDPISEHNRLYWYRQTLGQGPEFLTYFQNEAQLEKSRLLSDRFSAERPKGSFSTLEIQRTEQGDSAMYLCASSPPGNQPQHFGDGTRLSIL.

The table lists this clone with a count of one. V and J are TRBV29-1 and TRBJ1-1; a possible D gene is TRBD1 (5 bases). Looked up from germline, CDR1 is SQVTM and CDR2 is ANQGSEA. The CDR3 consists of 12 residues. Trimming removed 6 bases at V and 5 bases at J, with 13 bases between. The CDR3 is CSVFDRGTEAFF. The CDR3 coding sequence is TGCAGCGTCTTTGATCGGGGGACTGAAGCTTTCTTT.

This chain's CDR3 is CASSANRGLPLEAFF. Written as DNA, the CDR3 is TGTGCCAGCAGCGCAAACAGGGGGCTTCCTCTTGAAGCTTTCTTT. The V call is TRBV7-2, the J call TRBJ1-1; TRBD1 matches 9 bases. The germline V gene encodes CDR1 SGHTA and CDR2 FQGNSA. Unmatched junction bases numbered 11, after V lost 5 bases and J lost 7 bases. The length of the CDR3 is 15 residues. Drawing the rest from reference TRBV7-2 and TRBJ1-1, the complete variable domain is GAGVSQSPSNKVTEKGKDVELRCDPISGHTALYWYRQSLGQGLEFLIYFQGNSAPDKSGLPSDRFSAERTGGSVSTLTIQRTQQEDSAVYLCASSANRGLPLEAFFGQGTRLTVV.

V usage is TRBV20-1 and J usage is TRBJ2-5, with D possibly being TRBD1 or TRBD2 (5 bases each). The CDR3 is made up of 11 amino acids. V gave up 5 bases and J gave up 5 bases, with 9 bases separating them. CDR1 is DFQATT and CDR2 is SNEGSKA in the germline V gene (reference sequence). Written as DNA, the CDR3 is TGCAGTGCTGGGACCCTGGAGACCCAGTACTTC. It is translated as CSAGTLETQYF.

V usage is TRBV9 and J usage is TRBJ1-2; the D gene is possibly TRBD1 (5 bases). V was trimmed by 0 bases and J by 0 bases, leaving 12 bases between them. The CDR3 loop spans 16 amino acids. Germline lookup yields CDR1 SGDLS and CDR2 YYNGEE. The CDR3 sequence: CASSVGGSGANYGYTF. CDR3 nucleotide sequence: TGTGCCAGCAGCGTAGGGGGGTCGGGAGCTAACTATGGCTACACCTTC.

This sequence joins TRBV19 and TRBJ1-6, with D unclear. This CDR3 region has 13 residues. Germline V gene data show CDR1 as LNHDA and CDR2 as SQIVND (reference sequence). V lost 0 bases and J lost 8, with 5 bases in between. CDR3 nucleotide sequence: TGTGCCAGTAGTATAGATGGTGATTCACCCCTCCACTTT. Its translation: CASSIDGDSPLHF.

The chain uses TRBV6-6 and TRBJ1-1; D is ambiguous. V dropped 4 bases and J dropped 1 base, with 13 bases sitting between them. CDR1 and CDR2 (germline): MNHNY, SVGAGI (reference sequence). The CDR3 is 15 residues long. CDR3 region: CASSSPSGANTEAFF. The DNA of the CDR3 is TGTGCCAGCAGTTCCCCTTCTGGTGCGAACACTGAAGCTTTCTTT.

J is TRBJ1-1 and V is TRBV5-8; D may be TRBD1 (5 bases). Trimming took 3 bases from V and 1 from J, leaving 10 bases between them. Germline loops: CDR1 SGHTS, CDR2 YDEGEE. The CDR3 is 14 amino acids. The CDR3 loop is CASSSRVRNTEAFF. The CDR3 bases are TGTGCCAGCAGCTCCAGGGTAAGGAACACTGAAGCTTTCTTT.

This chain connects TRBV9 to TRBJ1-3; 7 bases match TRBD1. V lost 0 bases, J lost 0 bases, and 9 bases stayed unmatched. The CDR3 runs 18 residues. CDR1 is SGDLS and CDR2 is YYNGEE in the germline V gene. CDR3 region: CASSVAQGGTGSGNTIYF. DNA for the CDR3: TGTGCCAGCAGCGTAGCCCAGGGGGGTACCGGCTCTGGAAACACCATATATTTT.

The J gene is TRBJ2-2, the V gene TRBV10-3; 8 bases agree with TRBD1. Germline-derived CDR1 and CDR2 are ENHRY and SYGVKD. There are 15 residues in the CDR3. The V gene end was trimmed by 5 bases and the J gene end by 3 bases; junction bases not matched to a gene: 5. CDR3 DNA sequence: TGTGCCATCAGTCCGCAGGGGGCGGACACCGGGGAGCTGTTTTTT. Its translation: CAISPQGADTGELFF.

The chain recombines TRBV7-2 with TRBJ2-3; 15 positions match TRBD2. This CDR3 has 17 amino acids. The germline gives CDR1 SGHTA, CDR2 FQGNSA. V lost 4 bases, J lost 7 bases, and 9 bases stayed unmatched. CDR3 sequence reads: CASSSVGLAGGGNTQYF. In DNA, the CDR3 is TGTGCCAGCAGCTCCGTGGGACTAGCGGGAGGAGGGAATACGCAGTATTTT.

V is TRBV5-8 and J is TRBJ2-7, with TRBD2 as a possible D gene (6 bases). This CDR3 is built from 14 residues. The V end was cut by 4 bases, the J end by 6 bases, with 17 bases between. Germline V gene data show CDR1 as SGHTS and CDR2 as YDEGEE. The chain's CDR3 is CASSHRAGKSEQYF. In DNA form, the CDR3 reads TGTGCCAGCAGCCACCGGGCGGGAAAGAGCGAGCAGTACTTC.

This clone was picked up a small number of times. V gene TRBV30 combines with J gene TRBJ1-1; no reliable D call. The CDR3 contains 12 residues. Germline-derived CDR1 and CDR2 are GTSNPN and SVGIG (reference sequence). The V end lost 1 base, the J end lost 6 bases, and 9 bases lay between the germline ends. Here the CDR3 reads CAWSGVNAEAFF. CDR3 bases: TGTGCCTGGAGTGGGGTTAACGCTGAAGCTTTCTTT.